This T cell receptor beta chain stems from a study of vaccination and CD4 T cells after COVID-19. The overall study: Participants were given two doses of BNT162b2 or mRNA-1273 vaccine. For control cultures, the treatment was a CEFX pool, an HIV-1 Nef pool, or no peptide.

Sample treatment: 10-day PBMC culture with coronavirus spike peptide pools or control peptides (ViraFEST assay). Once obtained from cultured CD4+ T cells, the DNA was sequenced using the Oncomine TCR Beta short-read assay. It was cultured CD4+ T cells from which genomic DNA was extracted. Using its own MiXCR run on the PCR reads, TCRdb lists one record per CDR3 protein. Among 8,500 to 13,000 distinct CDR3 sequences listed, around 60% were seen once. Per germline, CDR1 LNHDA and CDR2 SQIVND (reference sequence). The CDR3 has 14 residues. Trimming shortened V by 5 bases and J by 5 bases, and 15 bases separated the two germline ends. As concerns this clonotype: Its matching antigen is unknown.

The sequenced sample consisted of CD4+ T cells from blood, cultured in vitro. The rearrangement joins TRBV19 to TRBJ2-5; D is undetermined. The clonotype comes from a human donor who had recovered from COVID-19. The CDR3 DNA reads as TGTGCCAGTAGTCCCGGGCAAGGCAAGGAGACCCAGTACTTC. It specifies CASSPGQGKETQYF.